This T cell receptor beta chain appears in the sequencing data of a study of blood T cell repertoires in COVID-19. Study information: Acute and convalescent COVID-19 samples came from the United States, Italy and Spain.

Per the germline V gene, CDR1 is MGHDK and CDR2 is SYGVNS. The V and J ends lost 8 bases and 3 bases respectively, with 4 bases between them. The CDR3 is made up of 11 amino acids. Per the study methods: The assay estimated nucleated cells by amplifying reference gene primers. Generated by immunoSEQ multiplex PCR, the TCRdb table keeps only in-frame clones and is missing some. The V and J calls and clone size come from that table; D and trimming were worked out from the DNA. Among about 250,000 clones listed, approximately 91% were seen once. Sample: peripheral blood. The TCR originated in a woman in her forties who had recovered from COVID-19. The chain recombines TRBV25-1 with TRBJ2-2; D is uncertain. The CDR3 loop reads CASGHTGELFF. The DNA of the CDR3 is TGTGCCAGCGGGCACACCGGGGAGCTGTTTTTT.